Presented here are 31 T cell receptor beta chains from one specimen sequenced in a study of naive and memory T cell subsets (dated by TCRdb to between 2016 and 2019). The library was generated by UMI-ligation and nested PCR. The listed sequencing device is Illumina MiSeq. To cover both TRBC1 and TRBC2, the beta constant-region primer consisted of an equimolar mix of two oligonucleotides. The ligated cDNA went through four rounds of PCR with nested alpha and beta constant-region primers together with the SP2 primer. The raw public data were reprocessed by TCRdb itself: fastp quality trimming at Q25, MiXCR clonotype calling, in-frame beta chains only. All rows with the same CDR3 protein become a single entry with the most common DNA and genes. The table for this sample lists some 80,000 distinct CDR3 sequences; roughly 9.2% of them were counted only once. The biggest ten clones account for less than 1.5% of the sample.

Sequencing was done on a sample of naive CD8+ T cells from blood. The sample's cell subset or site label, in plain terms: naive T cells, CD45RA high CD27+. Receptors originate from a human donor in good health.

This clonotype was seen only a few times. This sequence joins TRBV7-9 and TRBJ2-1, with 12 positions matching TRBD2. The CDR3 length is 15 residues. With V trimmed by 5 bases and J by 10 bases, 9 bases remained unmatched. The germline gives CDR1 SEHNR, CDR2 FQNEAQ (reference sequence). The CDR3 region is CASSEGASGRGEQFF. The DNA for the CDR3 is TGTGCCAGCAGCGAGGGTGCTAGCGGGAGGGGCGAGCAGTTCTTC.

This clonotype was counted once. A much larger clonotype is one base distant, so this may be a read error. The rearrangement joins TRBV4-1 to TRBJ2-7; tentative D call: TRBD2 (6 bases). This CDR3 region has 14 residues. Per germline, CDR1 MGHRA and CDR2 YSYEKL. The CDR3 DNA reads TGCGCCAGCAGCCAAGATGCTAGCGTATACGAGCAGCACTTC. This codes for CASSQDASVYEQHF.

This clonotype was seen many times. V usage is TRBV7-9 and J usage is TRBJ1-5; D call uncertain. Deletions cut 2 bases from V and 5 bases from J, with 4 bases between. Looked up from germline, CDR1 is SEHNR and CDR2 is FQNEAQ (reference sequence). This CDR3 is built from 12 residues. CDR3: CASSLTDQPQHF. For the CDR3, the DNA is TGTGCCAGCAGCTTAACCGATCAGCCCCAGCATTTT.

This clonotype showed up many times. V gene TRBV12-3 or TRBV12-4 combines with J gene TRBJ2-5; perhaps TRBD1 as D (6 bases). Trimming cost V 3 bases and J 2 bases, with 13 bases left between them. The CDR3 contains 15 residues. The CDR3 loop reads CASSFFIGGQETQYF. For the CDR3, the DNA is TGTGCCAGCAGTTTTTTTATAGGGGGACAAGAGACCCAGTACTTC.

Remarks on this clonotype: This may be a read error, as it is one base from a much larger clone. This chain's CDR3 is CASSLANGHTIYF. The CDR3 bases are TGTGCCAGCAGCTTAGCGAATGGACACACCATATATTTT. This chain links TRBV7-6 with TRBJ1-3; D ambiguous. Germline V gene lookup returns CDR1 SGHVS and CDR2 FNYEAQ. There are 13 residues in the CDR3.

This clonotype was recorded at least ten times. J is TRBJ2-3 and V is TRBV7-9, with 9 bases lining up with TRBD2. V lost 1 base, J lost 4 bases, and 0 bases stayed unmatched. The CDR3 runs 14 residues. Germline loops: CDR1 SEHNR, CDR2 FQNEAQ (reference sequence). In DNA form, the CDR3 reads TGTGCCAGCAGCTTAGTAGCGGGAGCAGATACGCAGTATTTT. This encodes CASSLVAGADTQYF.

This clonotype turned up a few times. This chain links TRBV28 with TRBJ2-7; 9 positions match TRBD1. In germline, CDR1 is MDHEN, CDR2 SYDVKM. J was trimmed by 0 bases and V by 3 bases; bases with no gene match: 12. This CDR3 is 18 amino acids long. In DNA form, the CDR3 reads TGTGCCAGCAGTTTTACCCTCCTGACAGGGGGTCTCTCCTACGAGCAGTACTTC. Amino acid sequence: CASSFTLLTGGLSYEQYF.

This clonotype was detected ten times or more. The CDR3 nucleotides are TGCGCCAGCAGCGCGTTAAATGAAGCTTTCTTT. It yields the protein CASSALNEAFF. The chain carries TRBV5-1 and TRBJ1-1; unclear D gene. The CDR3 spans 11 residues. Germline V gene sequence: CDR1 SGHRS, CDR2 YFSETQ. V was trimmed by 4 bases and J by 7 bases, leaving 8 bases between them.

This chain links TRBV7-6 with TRBJ2-1; the D gene is possibly TRBD1 (5 bases). The CDR3 extends over 15 amino acids. Looked up from germline, CDR1 is SGHVS and CDR2 is FNYEAQ. The ends were cut back, 5 bases at V and 0 bases at J, with 11 bases in the middle. Here the CDR3 DNA reads TGTGCCAGCAGCGCGAGACAGACCTCCTACAATGAGCAGTTCTTC. Amino acids: CASSARQTSYNEQFF.

This clonotype has at least ten counts. The chain is built from TRBV29-1 and TRBJ1-2; unclear D gene. Per germline, CDR1 SQVTM and CDR2 ANQGSEA. The V end lost 0 bases, the J end lost 7 bases, and 6 bases lay between the germline ends. This CDR3 has 11 residues. CDR3 region: CSVEDRGGYTF. In DNA form, the CDR3 reads TGCAGCGTTGAAGATCGGGGTGGCTACACCTTC.

This clonotype was seen at least ten times. The chain couples TRBV7-9 to TRBJ1-2; D remains unclear. Germline loops: CDR1 SEHNR, CDR2 FQNEAQ (reference sequence). With 3 bases removed from V and 4 bases from J, the gap between germline ends came to 15 bases. The CDR3 runs 15 residues. In nucleotides, the CDR3 is TGTGCCAGCAGCTTCGCAGGCTACCATTCCTATGGCTACACCTTC. Translating gives CASSFAGYHSYGYTF.

There are a few counts of this clonotype. The rearrangement links TRBV21-1 to TRBJ1-2. TRBV21-1 is annotated as a pseudogene. The CDR3 is 17 residues long. The CDR3 DNA is TGTGCCAGCAGCAAAGGGCGGAGGGTGGAGAGTAACTATGGCTACACCTTC. It yields the protein CASSKGRRVESNYGYTF.

The sample holds a few counts of this clonotype. V and J are TRBV15 and TRBJ2-5; the match to TRBD1 covers 9 bases. The germline V gene encodes CDR1 LNHNV and CDR2 YYDKDF (reference sequence). CDR3 size: 15 residues. Trimming cost V 5 bases and J 5 bases; bases outside gene matches: 9. DNA for the CDR3: TGTGCCACCAGCGGGCGGGACAGGGAGGCCGAGACCCAGTACTTC. This sequence encodes CATSGRDREAETQYF.

Many counts were recorded for this clonotype. The gene calls are TRBV6-5 and TRBJ2-4; D gene unclear. CDR1 is MNHEY and CDR2 is SVGAGI in the germline V gene. The V and J ends lost 5 bases and 3 bases respectively, with 11 bases between them. This CDR3 region has 14 residues. CDR3 DNA sequence: TGTGCCAGCAGTCTAACTAAATACAAAAACATTCAGTACTTC. This encodes CASSLTKYKNIQYF.

This clonotype was found many times. This rearrangement joins TRBV6-5 to TRBJ2-7; D not certain. The V gene lost 8 bases and the J gene lost 2 bases, with 10 bases spanning the gap. CDR3 length equals 12 residues. Per the germline V gene, CDR1 is MNHEY and CDR2 is SVGAGI. This chain's CDR3 is CASFGRAYEQYF. In nucleotides, the CDR3 is TGTGCCAGCTTCGGCCGGGCCTACGAGCAGTACTTC.

Many counts were recorded for this clonotype. The CDR3 nucleotides are TGTGCCAGCTCCTCGAGGATTATAACCTCTGGGGCCAACGTCCTGACTTTC. Translated, it gives CASSSRIITSGANVLTF. This chain joins TRBV12-3 or TRBV12-4 and TRBJ2-6; no definite D call. CDR3 length: 17 residues. Trimming took 8 bases from V and 0 from J, leaving 17 bases between them.

The gene calls are TRBV20-1 and TRBJ2-7; D ambiguous. The CDR3 is made up of 15 amino acids. The V gene lost 7 bases and the J gene lost 2 bases, with 21 bases spanning the gap. The germline gives CDR1 DFQATT, CDR2 SNEGSKA (reference sequence). The CDR3 DNA reads as TGCAGTGTCCCAGGCCCGCACAGACCCACCTACGAGCAGTACTTC. Its translation: CSVPGPHRPTYEQYF.

This chain joins TRBV29-1 and TRBJ2-3; TRBD2 might be the D (5 bases). The germline V gene has CDR1 SQVTM and CDR2 ANQGSEA. Trimming cost V 0 bases and J 11 bases, with 12 bases left between them. This CDR3 contains 12 residues. The CDR3 spells CSVEDLAEGQYF. Written as DNA, the CDR3 is TGCAGCGTTGAAGATCTCGCCGAGGGGCAGTATTTT.

This clonotype was counted ten times or more. The chain joins TRBV27 to TRBJ1-6; 7 bases match TRBD1. The J segment lost 5 bases and the V segment lost 6 bases, leaving 10 bases of the junction unmatched. Germline V gene lookup returns CDR1 MNHEY and CDR2 SMNVEV (reference sequence). CDR3 length equals 16 residues. The CDR3: CASSLTGASHNSPLHF. For the CDR3, the DNA is TGTGCCAGCAGCCTCACAGGGGCGTCGCATAATTCACCCCTCCACTTT.

The table lists this clonotype with many counts. The rearrangement uses TRBV28 and TRBJ2-1, with D tentatively TRBD2 (6 bases). The CDR3 consists of 13 residues. Per the germline V gene, CDR1 is MDHEN and CDR2 is SYDVKM. The V gene lost 5 bases and the J gene lost 8 bases, with 13 bases spanning the gap. This chain's CDR3 is CASSPVREDEQFF. The CDR3 DNA reads TGTGCCAGCAGTCCCGTCAGGGAGGATGAGCAGTTCTTC.

This clonotype was observed a handful of times. The chain combines TRBV15 with TRBJ2-7; 9 positions match TRBD1. This CDR3 is 13 amino acids long. V lost 5 bases and J lost 6; bases outside the gene matches: 5. Germline loops: CDR1 LNHNV, CDR2 YYDKDF (reference sequence). In nucleotides, the CDR3 is TGTGCCACCAGCGGGACAGGGAGTCTCGAGCAGTACTTC. It translates to CATSGTGSLEQYF.

The chain combines TRBV29-1 with TRBJ1-1; no definite D call. Looked up from germline, CDR1 is SQVTM and CDR2 is ANQGSEA. The CDR3 covers 14 residues. V lost 7 bases, J lost 1 base, and 16 bases lay in between. The CDR3 nucleotides are TGCAGCGCTGTGCTCGGCAGATCGAACACTGAAGCTTTCTTT. It translates to CSAVLGRSNTEAFF.

As to this clonotype: Just one base apart from a much larger clone, this may be a read error. The V and J genes are TRBV4-3 and TRBJ2-7, with D perhaps TRBD2 (6 bases). The CDR3 has 14 residues. Germline CDR1 and CDR2: LGHNA and YSLEER. V was clipped by 3 bases and J by 5 bases, with 14 bases between them. The CDR3 protein is CASSQGRGLDEQYF. DNA for the CDR3: TGCGCCAGCAGCCAGGGGCGGGGTTTGGACGAGCAGTACTTC.

The gene calls are TRBV28 and TRBJ1-3; a possible D gene is TRBD1 (6 bases). This CDR3 contains 13 residues. Trimming cost V 8 bases and J 3 bases, with 11 bases left between them. The germline gives CDR1 MDHEN, CDR2 SYDVKM. The CDR3 region has the DNA TGTGCCAGCGTGGGACATGATGGAAACACCATATATTTT. This sequence encodes CASVGHDGNTIYF.

In this sample, this clonotype turned up a few times. CDR3 DNA sequence: TGTGCCAGCAGCCCCGTCCGGGACAGCAAAGAGACCCAGTACTTC. It encodes CASSPVRDSKETQYF. The chain uses TRBV11-2 and TRBJ2-5, with 7 bases lining up with TRBD1. V shed 5 bases and J 3 bases; nucleotides not matched to a gene: 9. From germline, CDR1 is SGHAT and CDR2 FQNNGV. The CDR3 loop spans 15 amino acids.

This chain connects TRBV7-8 to TRBJ2-7; 12 bases fit TRBD1. Unmatched junction bases numbered 4, after V lost 5 bases and J lost 2 bases. CDR1 and CDR2 (germline): SGHVS, FQNEAQ. This CDR3 region has 15 residues. The CDR3 region has the DNA TGTGCCAGCAGCCGGGGGACAGGGGGCACCTACGAGCAGTACTTC. Protein sequence: CASSRGTGGTYEQYF.

In its sample, this clonotype was seen a few times. The rearrangement uses TRBV20-1 and TRBJ2-3; 8 bases fit TRBD2. Germline CDR1 DFQATT, CDR2 SNEGSKA (reference sequence). CDR3 size: 11 residues. With V trimmed by 4 bases and J by 12 bases, 6 bases remained unmatched. The CDR3 nucleotides read TGCAGTGCTAAGGCGGGAGGAGAACAGTATTTT. It is translated as CSAKAGGEQYF.

This clonotype was recorded a few times. V and J are TRBV3-1 and TRBJ1-1, with 7 bases that match TRBD1. V lost 6 bases, J lost 4 bases, and 5 bases stayed unmatched. Looked up from germline, CDR1 is LGHDT and CDR2 is YNNKEL (reference sequence). The CDR3 has 13 residues. The CDR3 DNA sequence: TGTGCCAGCAGTCAGGACAGGATCACTGAAGCTTTCTTT. Protein: CASSQDRITEAFF.

The table lists this clonotype with a few counts. The rearrangement uses TRBV15 and TRBJ2-2, with a possible D match to TRBD2 (6 bases). The V gene lost 0 bases and the J gene lost 4 bases, with 15 bases spanning the gap. The CDR3 has 17 amino acids. Germline CDR1 reads LNHNV; CDR2 reads YYDKDF (reference sequence). CDR3 in amino acids: CATSRDYSGSRTGELFF. The CDR3 DNA follows: TGTGCCACCAGCAGAGATTATAGCGGCAGTCGCACCGGGGAGCTGTTTTTT.

This clonotype has at least ten counts. The J gene is TRBJ1-2, the V gene TRBV29-1; D is undetermined. V was clipped by 1 base and J by 7 bases, with 13 bases between them. Germline values: CDR1 SQVTM, CDR2 ANQGSEA. CDR3 size: 13 residues. CDR3: CSVEGRINAGYTF. For the CDR3, the DNA is TGCAGCGTTGAAGGCAGGATAAACGCTGGCTACACCTTC.

In its sample, this clonotype was seen a few times. The V and J genes are TRBV20-1 and TRBJ2-2, with D possibly called TRBD1 or TRBD2 (5 bases each). The CDR3 consists of 13 residues. Germline V lookup: CDR1 DFQATT, CDR2 SNEGSKA (reference sequence). The germline V and J ends were trimmed by 6 bases and 1 base, with 9 bases remaining between them. CDR3 in DNA: TGCAGTGCGAGGGGTCGGAACACCGGGGAGCTGTTTTTT. Translating gives CSARGRNTGELFF.